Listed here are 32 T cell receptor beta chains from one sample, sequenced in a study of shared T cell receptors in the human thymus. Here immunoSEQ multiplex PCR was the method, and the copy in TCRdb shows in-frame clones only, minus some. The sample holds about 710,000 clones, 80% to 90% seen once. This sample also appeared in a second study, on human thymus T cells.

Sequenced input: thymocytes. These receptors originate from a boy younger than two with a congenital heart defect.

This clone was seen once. The CDR3 reads CASSPSGVGYEQYF. The CDR3 coding sequence is TGTGCCAGCAGTCCCAGCGGGGTTGGCTACGAGCAGTACTTC. The genes are TRBV7-9 and TRBJ2-7; 7 nucleotides line up with TRBD2. The CDR3 is made up of 14 amino acids. V dropped 6 bases and J dropped 3; count of bases not matched to a gene: 8. Germline values: CDR1 SEHNR, CDR2 FQNEAQ (reference sequence).

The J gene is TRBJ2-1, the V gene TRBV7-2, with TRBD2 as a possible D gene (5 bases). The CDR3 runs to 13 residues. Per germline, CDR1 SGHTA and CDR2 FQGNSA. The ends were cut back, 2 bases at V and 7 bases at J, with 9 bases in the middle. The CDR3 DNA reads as TGTGCCAGCAGCTTACGGGGTCCGAATGAGCAGTTCTTC. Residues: CASSLRGPNEQFF.

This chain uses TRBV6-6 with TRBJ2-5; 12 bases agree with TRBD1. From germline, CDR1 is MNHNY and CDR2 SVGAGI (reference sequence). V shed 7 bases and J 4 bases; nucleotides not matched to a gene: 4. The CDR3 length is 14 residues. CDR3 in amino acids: CASNRDRGRETQYF. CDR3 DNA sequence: TGTGCCAGCAATAGGGACAGGGGGCGAGAGACCCAGTACTTC.

CDR3 sequence reads: CASSFGGGGTEAFF. DNA of the CDR3: TGTGCCAGCAGCTTCGGAGGGGGAGGGACTGAAGCTTTCTTT. The chain links TRBV5-4 to TRBJ1-1; weak D call: TRBD1 (6 bases). The germline CDR1 and CDR2 sequences are SGHNT and YYREEE (reference sequence). V lost 2 bases to trimming and J lost 5 bases, with 13 bases between them. The CDR3 extends over 14 amino acids.

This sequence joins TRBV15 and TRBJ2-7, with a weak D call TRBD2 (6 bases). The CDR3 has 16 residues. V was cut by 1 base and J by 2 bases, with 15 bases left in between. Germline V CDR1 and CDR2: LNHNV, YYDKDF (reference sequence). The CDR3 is CATSRASGGEAYEQYF. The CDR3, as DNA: TGTGCCACCAGCAGAGCATCAGGAGGGGAGGCCTACGAGCAGTACTTC. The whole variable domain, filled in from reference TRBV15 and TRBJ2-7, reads DAMVIQNPRYQVTQFGKPVTLSCSQTLNHNVMYWYQQKSSQAPKLLFHYYDKDFNNEADTPDNFQSRRPNTSFCFLDIRSPGLGDTAMYLCATSRASGGEAYEQYFGPGTRLTVT.

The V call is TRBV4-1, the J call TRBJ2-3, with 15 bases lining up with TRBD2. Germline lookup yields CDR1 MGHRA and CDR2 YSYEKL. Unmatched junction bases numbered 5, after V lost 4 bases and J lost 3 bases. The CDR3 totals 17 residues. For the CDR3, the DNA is TGCGCCAGCAGCCCCCCGGGACTAGCGGGGGGAACAGATACGCAGTATTTT. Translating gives CASSPPGLAGGTDTQYF.

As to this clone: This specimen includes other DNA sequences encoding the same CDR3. The CDR3 coding sequence is TGTGCCAGCAGCTTAGACAGAGACTATGGCTACACCTTC. Translating it yields CASSLDRDYGYTF. The chain employs TRBV7-2 and TRBJ1-2, with D unresolved. CDR1 is SGHTA, CDR2 FQGNSA, per germline. Trimming pared 1 base from V and 3 bases from J, leaving 6 bases between. This CDR3 contains 13 residues. Based on the CDR3 plus reference TRBV7-2 and TRBJ1-2, the full variable domain is GAGVSQSPSNKVTEKGKDVELRCDPISGHTALYWYRQSLGQGLEFLIYFQGNSAPDKSGLPSDRFSAERTGGSVSTLTIQRTQQEDSAVYLCASSLDRDYGYTFGSGTRLTVV.

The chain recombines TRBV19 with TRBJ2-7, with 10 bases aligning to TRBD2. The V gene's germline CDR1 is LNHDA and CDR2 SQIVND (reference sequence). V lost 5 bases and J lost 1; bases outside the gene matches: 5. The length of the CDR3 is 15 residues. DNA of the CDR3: TGTGCCAGTAGTTTCGGGACTAGCGAATCCTACGAGCAGTACTTC. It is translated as CASSFGTSESYEQYF.

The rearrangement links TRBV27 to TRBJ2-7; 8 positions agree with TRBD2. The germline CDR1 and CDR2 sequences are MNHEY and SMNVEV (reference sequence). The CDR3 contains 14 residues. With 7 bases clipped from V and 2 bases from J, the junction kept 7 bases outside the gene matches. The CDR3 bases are TGTGCCAGCATGTCTAGCGGGCTCCCCTACGAGCAGTACTTC. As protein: CASMSSGLPYEQYF.

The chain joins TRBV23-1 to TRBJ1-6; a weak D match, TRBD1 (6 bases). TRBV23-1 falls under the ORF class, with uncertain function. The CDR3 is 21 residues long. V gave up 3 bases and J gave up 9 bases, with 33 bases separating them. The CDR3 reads CASSHPTGQWNTTRGSSPLHF. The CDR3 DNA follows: TGCGCCAGCAGTCACCCTACCGGACAGTGGAATACCACTAGAGGTAGTTCACCCCTCCACTTT.

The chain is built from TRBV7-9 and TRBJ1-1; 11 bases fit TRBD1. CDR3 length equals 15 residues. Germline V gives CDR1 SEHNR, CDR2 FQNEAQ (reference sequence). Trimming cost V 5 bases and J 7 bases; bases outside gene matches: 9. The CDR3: CASSPRDRGSGEAFF. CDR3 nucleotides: TGTGCCAGCAGCCCCCGGGACAGGGGGTCGGGTGAAGCTTTCTTT.

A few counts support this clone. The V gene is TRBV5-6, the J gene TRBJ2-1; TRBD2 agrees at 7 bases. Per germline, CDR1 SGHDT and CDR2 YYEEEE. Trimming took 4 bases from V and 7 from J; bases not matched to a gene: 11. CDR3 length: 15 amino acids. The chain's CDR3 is CASSVARGSVNEQFF. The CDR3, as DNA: TGTGCCAGCAGCGTTGCGCGGGGGAGCGTAAATGAGCAGTTCTTC.

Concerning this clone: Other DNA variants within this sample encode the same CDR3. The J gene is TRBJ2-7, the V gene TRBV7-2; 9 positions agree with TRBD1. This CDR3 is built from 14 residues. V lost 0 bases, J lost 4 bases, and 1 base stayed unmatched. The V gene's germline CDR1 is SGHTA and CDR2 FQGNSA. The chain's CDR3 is CASSLAGQGYEQYF. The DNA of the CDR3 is TGTGCCAGCAGCTTAGCCGGACAGGGGTACGAGCAGTACTTC.

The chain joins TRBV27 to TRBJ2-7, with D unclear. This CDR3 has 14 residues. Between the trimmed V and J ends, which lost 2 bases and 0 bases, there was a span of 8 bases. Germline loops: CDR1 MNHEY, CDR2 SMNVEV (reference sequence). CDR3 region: CASSLGRSSYEQYF. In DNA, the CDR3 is TGTGCCAGCAGTTTAGGTAGGAGCTCCTACGAGCAGTACTTC.

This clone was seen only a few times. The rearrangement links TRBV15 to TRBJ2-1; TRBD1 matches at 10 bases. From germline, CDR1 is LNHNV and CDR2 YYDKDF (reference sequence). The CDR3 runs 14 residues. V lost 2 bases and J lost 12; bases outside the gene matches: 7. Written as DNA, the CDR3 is TGTGCCACCAGCAGACCTCTAAGGGACAGGGGGCAGTTCTTC. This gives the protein CATSRPLRDRGQFF. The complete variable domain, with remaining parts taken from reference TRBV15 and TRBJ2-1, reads DAMVIQNPRYQVTQFGKPVTLSCSQTLNHNVMYWYQQKSSQAPKLLFHYYDKDFNNEADTPDNFQSRRPNTSFCFLDIRSPGLGDTAMYLCATSRPLRDRGQFFGPGTRLTVL.

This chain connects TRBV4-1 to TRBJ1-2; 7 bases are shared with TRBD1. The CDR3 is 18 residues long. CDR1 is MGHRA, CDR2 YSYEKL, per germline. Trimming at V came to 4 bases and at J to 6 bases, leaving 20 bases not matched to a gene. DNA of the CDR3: TGCGCCAGCAGCCGAACCCTGGACAGGTCCCCGCGAAGGGATGGCTACACCTTC. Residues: CASSRTLDRSPRRDGYTF.

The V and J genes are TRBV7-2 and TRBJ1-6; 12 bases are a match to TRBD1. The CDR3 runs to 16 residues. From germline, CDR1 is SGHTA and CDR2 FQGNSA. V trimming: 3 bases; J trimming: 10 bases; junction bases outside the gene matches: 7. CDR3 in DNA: TGTGCCAGCAGCTTTCGGGGACAGGGGGCTGGATCACCCCTCCACTTT. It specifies CASSFRGQGAGSPLHF. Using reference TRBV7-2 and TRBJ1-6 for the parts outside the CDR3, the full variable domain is GAGVSQSPSNKVTEKGKDVELRCDPISGHTALYWYRQSLGQGLEFLIYFQGNSAPDKSGLPSDRFSAERTGGSVSTLTIQRTQQEDSAVYLCASSFRGQGAGSPLHFGNGTRLTVT.

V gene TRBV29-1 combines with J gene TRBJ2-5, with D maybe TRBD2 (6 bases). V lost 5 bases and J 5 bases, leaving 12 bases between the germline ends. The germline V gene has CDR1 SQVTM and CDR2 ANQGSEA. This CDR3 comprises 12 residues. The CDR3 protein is CSVPTRGETQYF. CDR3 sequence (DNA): TGCAGCGTTCCCACTCGGGGGGAGACCCAGTACTTC.

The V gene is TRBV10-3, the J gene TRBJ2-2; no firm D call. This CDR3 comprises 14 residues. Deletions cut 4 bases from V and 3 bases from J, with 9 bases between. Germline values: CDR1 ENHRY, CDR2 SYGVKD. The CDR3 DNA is TGTGCCATCAGTGGTCTCGCGGACACCGGGGAGCTGTTTTTT. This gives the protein CAISGLADTGELFF.

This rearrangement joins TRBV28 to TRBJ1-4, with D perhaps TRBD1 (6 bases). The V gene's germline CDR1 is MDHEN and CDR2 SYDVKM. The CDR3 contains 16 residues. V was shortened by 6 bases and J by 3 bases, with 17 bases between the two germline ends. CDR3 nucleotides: TGTGCCAGCAGACCCTCCAACAGGGCGGCTAATGAAAAACTGTTTTTT. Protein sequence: CASRPSNRAANEKLFF.

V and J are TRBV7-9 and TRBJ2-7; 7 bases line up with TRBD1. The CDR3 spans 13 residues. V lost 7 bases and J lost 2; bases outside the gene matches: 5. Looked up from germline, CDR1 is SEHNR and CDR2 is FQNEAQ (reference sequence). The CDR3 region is CASNWDSTYEQYF. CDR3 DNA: TGTGCCAGCAATTGGGACAGTACCTACGAGCAGTACTTC.

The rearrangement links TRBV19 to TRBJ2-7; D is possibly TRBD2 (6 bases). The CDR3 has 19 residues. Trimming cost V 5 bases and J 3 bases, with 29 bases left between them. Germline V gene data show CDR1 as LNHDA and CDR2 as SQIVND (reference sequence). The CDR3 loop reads CASSYQWVQGLPNFYEQYF. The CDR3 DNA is TGTGCCAGTAGTTATCAATGGGTGCAGGGACTCCCCAATTTCTACGAGCAGTACTTC.

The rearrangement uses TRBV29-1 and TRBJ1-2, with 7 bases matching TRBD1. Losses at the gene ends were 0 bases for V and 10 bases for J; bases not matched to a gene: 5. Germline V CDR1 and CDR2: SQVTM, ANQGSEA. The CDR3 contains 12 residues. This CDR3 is CSVEDGTAPYTF. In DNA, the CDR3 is TGCAGCGTTGAAGACGGGACAGCTCCCTACACCTTC.

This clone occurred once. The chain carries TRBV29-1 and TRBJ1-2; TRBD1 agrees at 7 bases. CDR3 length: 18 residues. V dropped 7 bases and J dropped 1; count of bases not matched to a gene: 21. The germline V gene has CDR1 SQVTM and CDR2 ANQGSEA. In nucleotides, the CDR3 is TGCAGCGCTCACATCACAGGGGCGATTCTGAATAGTAACTATGGCTACACCTTC. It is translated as CSAHITGAILNSNYGYTF.

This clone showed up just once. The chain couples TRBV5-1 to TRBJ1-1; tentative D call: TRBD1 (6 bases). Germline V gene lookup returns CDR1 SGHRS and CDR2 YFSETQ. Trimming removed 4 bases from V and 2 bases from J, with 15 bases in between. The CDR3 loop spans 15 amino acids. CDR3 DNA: TGCGCCAGCAGCGATCTGGTAGGGGGAAACACTGAAGCTTTCTTT. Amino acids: CASSDLVGGNTEAFF.

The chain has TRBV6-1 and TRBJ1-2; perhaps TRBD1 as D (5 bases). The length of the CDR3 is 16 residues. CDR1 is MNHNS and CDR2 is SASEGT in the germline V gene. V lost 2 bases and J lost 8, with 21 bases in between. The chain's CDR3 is CASSEKEWGQYPGYTF. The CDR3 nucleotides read TGTGCCAGCAGTGAAAAGGAGTGGGGCCAGTACCCCGGCTACACCTTC.

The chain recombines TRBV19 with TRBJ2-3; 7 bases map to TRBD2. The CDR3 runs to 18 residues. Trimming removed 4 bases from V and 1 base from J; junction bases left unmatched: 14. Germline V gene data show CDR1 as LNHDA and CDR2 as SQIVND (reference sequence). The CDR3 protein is CASSRIAGAPWGTDTQYF. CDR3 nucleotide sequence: TGTGCCAGTAGTAGGATTGCGGGAGCCCCTTGGGGCACAGATACGCAGTATTTT.

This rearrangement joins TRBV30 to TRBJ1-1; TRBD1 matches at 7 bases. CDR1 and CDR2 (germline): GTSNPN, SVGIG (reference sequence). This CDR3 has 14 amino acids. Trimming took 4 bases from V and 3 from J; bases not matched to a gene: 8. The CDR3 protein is CAWTNRQGYTEAFF. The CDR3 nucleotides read TGTGCCTGGACGAATAGACAGGGCTACACTGAAGCTTTCTTT.

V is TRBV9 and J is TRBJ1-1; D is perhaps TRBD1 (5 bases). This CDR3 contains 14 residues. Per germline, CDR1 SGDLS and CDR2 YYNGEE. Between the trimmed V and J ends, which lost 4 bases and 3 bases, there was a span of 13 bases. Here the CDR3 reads CASSPPLGDTEAFF. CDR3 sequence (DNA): TGTGCCAGCAGCCCACCGCTAGGGGACACTGAAGCTTTCTTT.

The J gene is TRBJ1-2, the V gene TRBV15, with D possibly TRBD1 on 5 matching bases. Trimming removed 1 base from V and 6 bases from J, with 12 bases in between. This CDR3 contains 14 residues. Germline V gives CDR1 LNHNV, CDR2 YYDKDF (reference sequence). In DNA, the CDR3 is TGTGCCACCAGCAGAGGGGGGGGTAGCGATGGCTACACCTTC. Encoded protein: CATSRGGGSDGYTF.

The CDR3 loop reads CASSRRQAEAFF. CDR3 nucleotide sequence: TGTGCCAGCAGTAGAAGACAAGCTGAAGCTTTCTTT. The chain joins TRBV28 to TRBJ1-1; D is unresolved. V shed 5 bases and J shed 6 bases, with 10 bases lying between them. The V gene's germline CDR1 is MDHEN and CDR2 SYDVKM. This CDR3 is 12 amino acids long.

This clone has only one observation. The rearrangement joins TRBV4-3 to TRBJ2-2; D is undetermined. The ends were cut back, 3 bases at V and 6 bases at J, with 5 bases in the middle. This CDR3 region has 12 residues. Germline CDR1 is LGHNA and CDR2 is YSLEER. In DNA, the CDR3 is TGCGCCAGCAGCCATTATGCCGGGGAGCTGTTTTTT. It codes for CASSHYAGELFF.